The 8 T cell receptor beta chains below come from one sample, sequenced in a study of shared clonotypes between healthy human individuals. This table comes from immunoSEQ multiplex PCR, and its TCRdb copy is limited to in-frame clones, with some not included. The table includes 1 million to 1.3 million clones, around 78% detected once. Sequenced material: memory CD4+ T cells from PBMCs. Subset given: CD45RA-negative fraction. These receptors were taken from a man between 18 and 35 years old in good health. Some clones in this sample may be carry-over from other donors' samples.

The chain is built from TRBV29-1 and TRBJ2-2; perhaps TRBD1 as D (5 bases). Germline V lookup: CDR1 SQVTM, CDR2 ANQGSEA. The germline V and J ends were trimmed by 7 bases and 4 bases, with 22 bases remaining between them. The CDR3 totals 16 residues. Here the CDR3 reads CSALPGHSTGTGELFF. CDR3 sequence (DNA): TGCAGCGCTCTGCCCGGACACTCCACGGGCACCGGGGAGCTGTTTTTT.

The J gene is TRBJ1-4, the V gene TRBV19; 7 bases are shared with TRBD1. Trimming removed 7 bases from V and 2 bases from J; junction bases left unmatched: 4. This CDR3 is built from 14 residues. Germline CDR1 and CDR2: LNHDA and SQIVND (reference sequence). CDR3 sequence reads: CASTPGQTNEKLFF. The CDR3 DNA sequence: TGTGCCAGTACACCGGGACAGACTAATGAAAAACTGTTTTTT.

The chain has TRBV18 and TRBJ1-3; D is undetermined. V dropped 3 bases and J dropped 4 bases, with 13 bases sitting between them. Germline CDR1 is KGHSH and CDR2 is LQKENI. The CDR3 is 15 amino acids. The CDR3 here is CASSPTLREGNTIYF. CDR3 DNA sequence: TGTGCCAGCTCACCGACCCTCCGGGAGGGAAACACCATATATTTT.

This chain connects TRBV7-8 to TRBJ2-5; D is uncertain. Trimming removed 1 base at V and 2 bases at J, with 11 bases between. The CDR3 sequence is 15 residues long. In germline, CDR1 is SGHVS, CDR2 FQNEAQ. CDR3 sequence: CASSLVGFRQETQYF. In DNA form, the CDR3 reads TGTGCCAGCAGCTTAGTAGGGTTCAGGCAAGAGACCCAGTACTTC.

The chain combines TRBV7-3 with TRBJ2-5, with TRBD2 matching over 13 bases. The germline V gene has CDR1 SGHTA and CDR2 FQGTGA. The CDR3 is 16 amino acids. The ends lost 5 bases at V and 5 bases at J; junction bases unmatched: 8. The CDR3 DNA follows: TGTGCCAGCAGCACAGGGACTAGCGGGGCCGGGGAGACCCAGTACTTC. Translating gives CASSTGTSGAGETQYF.

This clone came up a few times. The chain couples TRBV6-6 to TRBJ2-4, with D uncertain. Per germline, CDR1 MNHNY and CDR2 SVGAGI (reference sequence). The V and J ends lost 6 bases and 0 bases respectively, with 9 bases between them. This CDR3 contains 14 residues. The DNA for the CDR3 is TGTGCCAGCAGCTCGGACGGAGCCAAAAACATTCAGTACTTC. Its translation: CASSSDGAKNIQYF.

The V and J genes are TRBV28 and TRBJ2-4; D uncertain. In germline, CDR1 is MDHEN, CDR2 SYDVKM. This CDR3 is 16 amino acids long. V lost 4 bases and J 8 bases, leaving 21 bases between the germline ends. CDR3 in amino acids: CASSSPGVASRDIQYF. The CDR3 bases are TGTGCCAGCAGTTCCCCAGGTGTGGCTAGTCGGGACATTCAGTACTTC. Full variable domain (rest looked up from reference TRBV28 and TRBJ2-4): DVKVTQSSRYLVKRTGEKVFLECVQDMDHENMFWYRQDPGLGLRLIYFSYDVKMKEKGDIPEGYSVSREKKERFSLILESASTNQTSMYLCASSSPGVASRDIQYFGAGTRLSVL.

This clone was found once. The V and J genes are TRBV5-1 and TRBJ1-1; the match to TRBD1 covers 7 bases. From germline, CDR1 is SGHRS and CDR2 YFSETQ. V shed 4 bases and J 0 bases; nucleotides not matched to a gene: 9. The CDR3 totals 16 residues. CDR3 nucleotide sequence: TGCGCCAGCAGCGCCGGGACAGTTACCATGAACACTGAAGCTTTCTTT. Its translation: CASSAGTVTMNTEAFF.